The clone carrying this TCR beta chain came up many times. Its antigen is currently unknown. Germline V lookup: CDR1 DFQATT, CDR2 SNEGSKA (reference sequence). Germline trimming cut 4 bases from V and 6 bases from J; bases unmatched to any gene: 8. The CDR3 extends over 15 amino acids. The TCR beta CDR3 regions underwent amplification from RNA transcripts. The workflow started with a first-round RT-PCR run with HTBI primers and then moved on to a second-round multiplex PCR. TCRdb redid the calling of the multiplex PCR reads with MiXCR, one entry per CDR3 protein. The data contain about 220,000 distinct CDR3 sequences, about 22% of them singletons. Excluded: other autoimmune disease, uncontrolled infection, pregnancy or lactation. The sample comes from a study of Graves' ophthalmopathy and Graves' hyperthyroidism. The wider study: No treatment had been given when peripheral blood was collected at initial diagnosis. Findings and caveats of the study: The model reached approximately 70% sensitivity and approximately 72% specificity for predicting ophthalmopathy progression.

The receptor comes from a woman between 50 and 59 years old with Graves' ophthalmopathy. Sequencing was performed on peripheral blood. The J gene is TRBJ2-5, the V gene TRBV20-1; 13 positions match TRBD2. CDR3 DNA sequence: TGCAGTGCTACCGGGGGACTAGCGGGATACAAGACCCAGTACTTC. This encodes CSATGGLAGYKTQYF.